This T cell receptor beta chain was observed in a study of T cell changes during pregnancy in multiple sclerosis. Trimming took 4 bases from V and 2 from J; bases not matched to a gene: 8. This CDR3 is built from 16 residues. Germline V CDR1 and CDR2: LNHNV, YYDKDF (reference sequence). Some clones are missing from TCRdb's copy, which holds only in-frame ones; the method was immunoSEQ multiplex PCR. Among 85,000 to 130,000 clones listed, roughly nine tenths were seen once. The material sequenced was peripheral blood, taken before pregnancy. The clonotype was recovered from a female donor with multiple sclerosis, enrolled in a pregnancy study. The genes are TRBV15 and TRBJ2-3; 8 nucleotides align to TRBD1. The CDR3 DNA reads TGTGCCACCAGCAACTCCGGACAGGGTAACACAGATACGCAGTATTTT. Translation: CATSNSGQGNTDTQYF.